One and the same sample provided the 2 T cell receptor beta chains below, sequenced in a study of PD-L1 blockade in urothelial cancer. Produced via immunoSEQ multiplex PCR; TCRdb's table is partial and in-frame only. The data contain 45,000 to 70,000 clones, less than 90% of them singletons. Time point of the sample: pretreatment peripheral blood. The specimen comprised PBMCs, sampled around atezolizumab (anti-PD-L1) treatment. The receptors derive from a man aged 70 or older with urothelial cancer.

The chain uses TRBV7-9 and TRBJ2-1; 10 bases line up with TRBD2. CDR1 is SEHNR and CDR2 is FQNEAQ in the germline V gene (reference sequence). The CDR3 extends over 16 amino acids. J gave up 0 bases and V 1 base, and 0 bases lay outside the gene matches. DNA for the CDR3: TGTGCCAGCAGCTTAGGGACTAGCGGCTCCTACAATGAGCAGTTCTTC. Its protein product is CASSLGTSGSYNEQFF.

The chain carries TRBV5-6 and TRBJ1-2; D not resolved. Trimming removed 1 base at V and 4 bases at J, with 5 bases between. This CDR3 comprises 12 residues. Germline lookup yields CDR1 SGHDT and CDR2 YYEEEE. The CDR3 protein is CASSLTGYGYTF. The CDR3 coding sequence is TGTGCCAGCAGCTTGACGGGCTATGGCTACACCTTC.